Listed here is a single T cell receptor (beta chain). CDR1 SEHNR and CDR2 FQNEAQ come from the germline V gene (reference sequence). CDR3 length: 14 amino acids. Trimming removed 5 bases from V and 3 bases from J, with 14 bases in between. The data derive from a study of shared clonotypes between healthy human individuals. Every subset's genomic DNA went evenly onto several immunoSEQ plates. Clones were read by immunoSEQ multiplex PCR, and TCRdb kept only the in-frame ones, dropping some. In the table there are about 820,000 clones, almost 95% of which are singletons. Naive CD8 cells, CD45RO-negative and positively selected for CCR7, excluded terminally differentiated effector memory CD45RA+ cells.

The sample was naive CD8+ T cells sorted from blood. This rearrangement joins TRBV7-9 to TRBJ2-7; D uncertain. The receptor was derived from a man aged 25-45 years in good health. The CDR3: CASSPRQDRYEQYF. The CDR3, as DNA: TGTGCCAGCAGCCCTCGGCAGGATCGCTACGAGCAGTACTTC.